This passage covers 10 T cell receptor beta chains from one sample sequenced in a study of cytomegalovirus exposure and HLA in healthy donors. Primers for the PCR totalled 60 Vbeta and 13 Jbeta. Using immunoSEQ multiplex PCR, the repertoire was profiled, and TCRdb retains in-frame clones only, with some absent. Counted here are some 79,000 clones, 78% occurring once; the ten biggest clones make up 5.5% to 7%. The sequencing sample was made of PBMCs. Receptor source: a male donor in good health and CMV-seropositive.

This CDR3 reads CASSVGTSGHSYNEQFF. The DNA of the CDR3 is TGTGCCAGCAGCGTAGGGACTAGCGGGCACTCCTACAATGAGCAGTTCTTC. The chain links TRBV9 to TRBJ2-1; TRBD2 matches at 11 bases. In germline, CDR1 is SGDLS, CDR2 YYNGEE. CDR3 size: 17 residues. Trimming at V came to 0 bases and at J to 0 bases, leaving 2 bases not matched to a gene.

The CDR3 bases are TGTGCCAGCAGCTACGACAGGGGGTCTTCACCCCTCCACTTT. It yields the protein CASSYDRGSSPLHF. The genes are TRBV5-4 and TRBJ1-6; 9 nucleotides match TRBD1. J gave up 9 bases and V 3 bases, and 4 bases lay outside the gene matches. There are 14 residues in the CDR3. In germline, CDR1 is SGHNT, CDR2 YYREEE (reference sequence).

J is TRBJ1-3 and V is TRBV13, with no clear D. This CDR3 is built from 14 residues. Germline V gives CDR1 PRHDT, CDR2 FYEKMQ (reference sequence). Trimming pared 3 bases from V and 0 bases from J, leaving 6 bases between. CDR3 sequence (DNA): TGTGCCAGCAGCTTTCTAAACTCTGGAAACACCATATATTTT. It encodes CASSFLNSGNTIYF.

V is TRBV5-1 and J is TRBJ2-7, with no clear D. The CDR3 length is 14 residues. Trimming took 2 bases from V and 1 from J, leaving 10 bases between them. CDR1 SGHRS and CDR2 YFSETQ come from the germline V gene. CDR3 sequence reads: CASSFTQRSYEQYF. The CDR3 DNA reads TGCGCCAGCAGCTTCACCCAGAGGTCCTACGAGCAGTACTTC.

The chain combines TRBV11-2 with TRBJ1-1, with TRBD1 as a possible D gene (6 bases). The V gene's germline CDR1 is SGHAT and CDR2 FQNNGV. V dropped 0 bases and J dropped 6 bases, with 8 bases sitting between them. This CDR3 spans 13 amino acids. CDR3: CASSLEGGSEAFF. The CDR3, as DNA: TGTGCCAGCAGCTTAGAAGGGGGTTCTGAAGCTTTCTTT.

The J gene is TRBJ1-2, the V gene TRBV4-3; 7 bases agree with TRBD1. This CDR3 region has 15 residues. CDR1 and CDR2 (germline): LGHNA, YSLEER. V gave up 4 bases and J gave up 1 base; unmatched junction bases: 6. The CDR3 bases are TGCGCCAGCAGCCCGGGACAGATGCTTAACTATGGCTACACCTTC. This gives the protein CASSPGQMLNYGYTF.

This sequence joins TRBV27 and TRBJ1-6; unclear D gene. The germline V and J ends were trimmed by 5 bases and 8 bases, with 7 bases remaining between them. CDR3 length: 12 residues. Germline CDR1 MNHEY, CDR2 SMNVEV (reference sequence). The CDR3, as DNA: TGTGCCAGCAGTCTCCGGGATTCACCCCTCCACTTT. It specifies CASSLRDSPLHF.

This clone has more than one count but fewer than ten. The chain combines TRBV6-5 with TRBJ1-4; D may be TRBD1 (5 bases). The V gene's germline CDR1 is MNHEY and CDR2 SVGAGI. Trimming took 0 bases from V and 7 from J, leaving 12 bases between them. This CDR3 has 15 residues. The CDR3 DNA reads TGTGCCAGCAGTTACTCGGGGCAGGGCGGTGAAAAACTGTTTTTT. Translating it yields CASSYSGQGGEKLFF.

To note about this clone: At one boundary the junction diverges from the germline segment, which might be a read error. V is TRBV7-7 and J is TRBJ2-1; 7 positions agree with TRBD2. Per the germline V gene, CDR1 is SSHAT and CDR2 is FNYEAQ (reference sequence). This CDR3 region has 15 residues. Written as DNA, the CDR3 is TGTGCTAGCAGCTTAGTGGCGGGGGCCTACAATGAGCAGTTCTTC. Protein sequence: CASSLVAGAYNEQFF.

The CDR3 loop reads CASSLGQYNEQFF. DNA for the CDR3: TGTGCCAGCAGTTTAGGACAGTACAATGAGCAGTTCTTC. This sequence joins TRBV27 and TRBJ2-1; possibly TRBD1 for D (6 bases). The CDR3 has 13 amino acids. CDR1 is MNHEY, CDR2 SMNVEV, per germline (reference sequence). The V and J ends lost 2 bases and 4 bases respectively, with 6 bases between them.